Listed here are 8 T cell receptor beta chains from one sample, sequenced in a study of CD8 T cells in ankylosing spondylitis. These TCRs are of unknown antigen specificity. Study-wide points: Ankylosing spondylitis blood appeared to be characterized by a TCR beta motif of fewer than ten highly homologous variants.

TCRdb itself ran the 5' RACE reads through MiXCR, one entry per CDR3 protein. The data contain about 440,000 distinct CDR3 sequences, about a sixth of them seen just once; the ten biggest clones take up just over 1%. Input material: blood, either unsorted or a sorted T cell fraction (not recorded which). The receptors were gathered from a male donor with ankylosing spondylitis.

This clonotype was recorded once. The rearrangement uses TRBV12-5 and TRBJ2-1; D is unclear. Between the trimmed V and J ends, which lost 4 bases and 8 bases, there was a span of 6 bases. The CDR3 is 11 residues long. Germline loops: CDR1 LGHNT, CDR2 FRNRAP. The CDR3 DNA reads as TGTGCTAGTGGTTCCCTCTATGAGCAGTTCTTC. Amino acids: CASGSLYEQFF.

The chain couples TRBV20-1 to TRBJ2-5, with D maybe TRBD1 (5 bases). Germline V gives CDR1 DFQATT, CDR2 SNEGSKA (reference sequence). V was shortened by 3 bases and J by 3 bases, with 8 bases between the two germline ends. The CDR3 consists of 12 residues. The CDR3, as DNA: TGCAGTGCTAGTGGACAAGAAGAGACCCAGTACTTC. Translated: CSASGQEETQYF.

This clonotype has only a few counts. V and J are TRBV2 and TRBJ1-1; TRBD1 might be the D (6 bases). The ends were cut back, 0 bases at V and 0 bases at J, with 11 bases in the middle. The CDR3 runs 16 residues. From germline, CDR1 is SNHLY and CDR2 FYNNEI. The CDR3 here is CASSEARKGVNTEAFF. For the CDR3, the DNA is TGTGCCAGCAGTGAAGCGCGGAAGGGGGTGAACACTGAAGCTTTCTTT.

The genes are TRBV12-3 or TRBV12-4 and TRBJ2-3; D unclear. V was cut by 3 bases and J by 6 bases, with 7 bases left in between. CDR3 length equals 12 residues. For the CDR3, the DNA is TGTGCCAGCAGTTTTCTACAGGATACGCAGTATTTT. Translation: CASSFLQDTQYF.

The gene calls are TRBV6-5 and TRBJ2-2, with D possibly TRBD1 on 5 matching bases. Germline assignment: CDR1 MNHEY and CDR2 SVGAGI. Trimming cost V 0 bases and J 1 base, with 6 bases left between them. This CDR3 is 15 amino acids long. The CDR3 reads CASSYSQGNTGELFF. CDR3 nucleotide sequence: TGTGCCAGCAGTTACTCCCAGGGGAACACCGGGGAGCTGTTTTTT.

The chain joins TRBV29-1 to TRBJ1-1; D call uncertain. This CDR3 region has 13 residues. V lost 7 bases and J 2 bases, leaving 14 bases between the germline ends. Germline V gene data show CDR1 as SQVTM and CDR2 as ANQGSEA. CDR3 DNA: TGCAGCGCGGATATGGGTCTTAACACTGAAGCTTTCTTT. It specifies CSADMGLNTEAFF. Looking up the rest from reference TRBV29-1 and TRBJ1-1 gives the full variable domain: SAVISQKPSRDICQRGTSLTIQCQVDSQVTMMFWYRQQPGQSLTLIATANQGSEATYESGFVIDKFPISRPNLTFSTLTVSNMSPEDSSIYLCSADMGLNTEAFFGQGTRLTVV.

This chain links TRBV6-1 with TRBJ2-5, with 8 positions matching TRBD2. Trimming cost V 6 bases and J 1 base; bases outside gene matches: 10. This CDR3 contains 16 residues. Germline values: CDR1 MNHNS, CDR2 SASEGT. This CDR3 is CASSTEIAGTQETQYF. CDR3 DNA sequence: TGTGCCAGCAGCACTGAGATAGCGGGAACCCAAGAGACCCAGTACTTC.

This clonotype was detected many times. In DNA form, the CDR3 reads TGTGCCACCAGTGAGGAGTTGGCTAGCGGTAACAATGAGCAGTTCTTC. Protein sequence: CATSEELASGNNEQFF. The gene calls are TRBV24-1 and TRBJ2-1; 7 positions match TRBD2. In germline, CDR1 is KGHDR, CDR2 SFDVKD. The trim removed 4 bases at V and 5 bases at J, leaving 10 bases unmatched. The CDR3 is made up of 16 amino acids.